This T cell receptor beta chain is from a study of T cells in Graves' hyperthyroidism and ophthalmopathy. At the level of the study: Peripheral blood was acquired at first diagnosis, ahead of any therapy whatsoever.

This clonotype was found many times. TCR beta CDR3 sequences were amplified from RNA transcripts. In the first-round RT-PCR of the TCR CDR3, the HTBI primer set was used. TCRdb re-analysed the multiplex PCR reads in MiXCR, keeping a single row per CDR3 protein. This sample yields about 290,000 distinct CDR3 sequences, of which roughly 15% are seen a single time; 7.8% belongs to the top ten. V shed 6 bases, J shed 2 bases, and the junction held 18 bases outside the gene matches. This CDR3 contains 21 residues. CDR1 and CDR2 (germline): SNHLY, FYNNEI. The sample consisted of blood. This sequence joins TRBV2 and TRBJ2-3; 15 bases map to TRBD2. This receptor was obtained from a woman in her 30s with Graves' hyperthyroidism that later progressed to Graves' ophthalmopathy. DNA for the CDR3: TGTGCCAGCAGCGTTCAGACGGGACTAGCGGGAGGCCATCGGTTCACAGATACGCAGTATTTT. Translating gives CASSVQTGLAGGHRFTDTQYF. The whole variable domain, filled in from reference TRBV2 and TRBJ2-3, reads EPEVTQTPSHQVTQMGQEVILRCVPISNHLYFYWYRQILGQKVEFLVSFYNNEISEKSEIFDDQFSVERPDGSNFTLKIRSTKLEDSAMYFCASSVQTGLAGGHRFTDTQYFGPGTRLTVL.